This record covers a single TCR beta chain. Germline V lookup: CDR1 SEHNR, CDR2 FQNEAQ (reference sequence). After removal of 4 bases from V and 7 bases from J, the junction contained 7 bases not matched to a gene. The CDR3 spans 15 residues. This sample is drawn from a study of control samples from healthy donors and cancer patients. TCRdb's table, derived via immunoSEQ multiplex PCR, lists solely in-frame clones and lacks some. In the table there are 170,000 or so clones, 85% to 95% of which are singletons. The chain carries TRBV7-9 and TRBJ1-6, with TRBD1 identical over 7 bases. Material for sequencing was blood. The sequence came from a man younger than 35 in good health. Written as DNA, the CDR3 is TGTGCCAGCAGCTACGACAGGGTTTACAATTCACCCCTCCACTTT. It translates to CASSYDRVYNSPLHF.